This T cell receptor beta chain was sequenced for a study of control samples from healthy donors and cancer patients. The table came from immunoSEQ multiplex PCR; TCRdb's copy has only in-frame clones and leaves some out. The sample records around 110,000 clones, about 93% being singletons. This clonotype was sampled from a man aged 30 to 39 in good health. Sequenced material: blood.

The CDR3 spells CASSKFPIRGRRNTEAFF. CDR3 DNA sequence: TGTGCCAGCAGCAAGTTCCCCATCCGGGGGCGTAGGAACACTGAAGCTTTCTTT. The V and J genes are TRBV21-1 and TRBJ1-1. TRBV21-1 represents a pseudogene. The CDR3 is 18 residues long.